This T cell receptor (beta chain) comes out of a study of response to subunit inactivated influenza vaccine. Each CDR3 protein gets one entry after TCRdb re-called the RT-PCR reads with MiXCR. This sample has hundreds of thousands of distinct CDR3 sequences, with about 15% found just once. Trimming took 4 bases from V and 4 from J; bases not matched to a gene: 10. The CDR3 runs 14 residues. The germline V gene encodes CDR1 DFQATT and CDR2 SNEGSKA (reference sequence). This sequence originates from a man in his fifties who received an inactivated influenza vaccine. The specimen comprised PBMCs from blood, sampled 11 to 12 days after vaccination. The J gene is TRBJ2-7, the V gene TRBV20-1; 7 bases are shared with TRBD2. The CDR3 loop is CSAIPSGRHYEQYF. For the CDR3, the DNA is TGCAGTGCTATACCTAGCGGACGTCATTACGAGCAGTACTTC.